This T cell receptor beta chain emerged from a study of blood T cell repertoires in COVID-19. This CDR3 spans 13 amino acids. The V end lost 1 base, the J end lost 7 bases, and 10 bases lay between the germline ends. The germline V gene has CDR1 LNHDA and CDR2 SQIVND (reference sequence). Original handling: Nucleated cell number was recorded as an estimate derived from reference gene primer amplification. The assay was immunoSEQ multiplex PCR, and TCRdb's table has in-frame clones only and misses some. V, J and clone size derive from that table, while D and trimming were established from the DNA sequence. The repertoire holds roughly 140,000 clones, with around 86% as singletons.

The origin of this receptor is a man aged 65-85 years with acute or convalescent COVID-19. The rearrangement joins TRBV19 to TRBJ1-2; D gene ambiguous. The sample taken for sequencing was peripheral blood. DNA of the CDR3: TGTGCCAGTAGTATAGGGTCGTACTCTGGCTACACCTTC. Translation gives CASSIGSYSGYTF.